This record concerns one T cell receptor beta chain sequence. Its antigen specificity is not known. A much larger clone differs by one base, so this may be a read error. Systemically healthy Caucasian individuals from Russia, some 40 in total and aged about 6 to 95 years, were included as donors. Each donor gave around 9 milliliters of peripheral blood, collected into EDTA-treated Vacutainer tubes. PBMCs were isolated by Ficoll-Paque density-gradient centrifugation, with at least 7 million obtained per sample. Total RNA, at least 5 micrograms per sample, was extracted from PBMCs with Trizol reagent. For every donor, flow cytometry on a PBMC aliquot measured the percentage of naive CD45RAhigh/CD27high T cells. The sample originates from a study of blood T cells in healthy people across ages (dated by TCRdb to 2015 to 2017). With respect to the entire study: In model experiments, template switching captured roughly one uniquely barcoded TCR beta cDNA molecule for every two T cells. To track age-related changes in TCR beta repertoire diversity, the study relied on deep sequencing normalized with unique cDNA molecular identifiers. Four age groups were formed from the donors: young (average 16 years), middle-aged (around 39), aged (roughly 58) and long-lived (more than 75). To avoid experimental bias, donors of different ages were spread randomly across the sequencing lanes. Using the same blood draw, the study looked at two additional independent replicas of 1 million unique cDNA reads for two donors, one aged 18 to 30 and the other aged 80 or older. Summary of the overall study and its limitations: Observed TCR beta diversity per million T cells fell roughly linearly with age, and a significant reduction was already apparent by age about 36. Conclusive comparison of naive and antigen-experienced compartments was prevented by the profiling of bulk unsorted PBMCs. Donor CMV infection status was unknown, potentially confounding age-related changes in expanded clonotypes. Total diversity estimates from one million sequenced T cells were considered lower bounds and underestimates. There was a strong correlation between observed TCR beta diversity and the percentage of naive T cells measured by flow cytometry. Compared with the aged group, more naive CD4+ T cells, fewer expanded clones and increased TCR diversity were shown by the long-lived group, suggesting age selection.

Receptors were amplified or captured by 5' RACE. Sequencing relied on an Illumina HiSeq 2500. The second PCR ran for roughly 7 to 12 cycles and used a J-beta primer mix along with a sample-barcoded 5' primer. Each TCR beta cDNA molecule received a unique molecular identifier from a template-switch 5' adaptor carrying 12 random nucleotides. Each sample yielded at least 3 million CDR3-containing paired-end reads. First-strand cDNA was synthesized from all RNA with the Mint cDNA synthesis kit, primed by a TRBC-specific oligonucleotide. Following uracil-DNA glycosylase treatment, all cDNA underwent a first 18-cycle PCR with the universal primers M1SS and BC2_uni_R. Turning to the authors' computational methods: For normalization, 1 million high-quality reads were randomly selected from each sample, with every read carrying a distinct molecular identifier. Instead of being binned into consensus sequences, reads with shared molecular identifiers were discarded. CDR3 identification, clonotype clustering and error correction used MiTCR with a Q25 quality threshold and the strictest error-elimination algorithm. A nonparametric unseen species model using Euler transformation provided a lower-bound estimate of total TCR beta diversity. Using fastp at Q25 and MiXCR, TCRdb reprocessed the public reads and kept productive beta chains. Entries that share a CDR3 protein sequence are merged under the most common genes and DNA. The V and J calls shown here were made by TCRdb, not taken from the authors' results. The sample contains 600,000 to 800,000 distinct CDR3 sequences, approximately 52% of them found a single time. 13% of the sample rests with the top ten.

The sequenced sample was blood. This clonotype originated in a woman of 80 years or more in good health.

The nucleotide sequence is TGTGCCAGCAGAGTAGAGGGGAAATTCAACTACGGGCAGTACTTC. The encoded protein is CASRVEGKFNYGQYF. The rearrangement joined TRBV28 to TRBJ2-5, with the D assignment possibly TRBD1 or TRBD2, given 5 matching bases for each. From the cysteine up to the phenylalanine, the CDR3 has a length of 15 residues. The only DNA kept is the CDR3, 45 bases in frame from the first base. The V end loses 6 bases and the J end loses 11 bases, and a stretch of 25 bases separates them. From the germline V gene, CDR1 is MDHEN and CDR2 is SYDVKM.